Listed below are T cell receptor beta chains from one sample, sequenced in a study of T cell responses to AZD1222 COVID-19 vaccine. Profiling relied on immunoSEQ multiplex PCR, and the TCRdb table lists in-frame clones only, not all of them. This sample has about 150,000 clones, with approximately 78% found just once. The sample here was peripheral blood, taken on day 0 of MenACWY control vaccination. These TCRs come from an adult in good health. Each CDR3 is given with its conserved first and last residue. The D gene is left open where the match is weak. Expanded clones are given a class, and other clones once, few, many or no size at all.

j_call v_call clone_size d_call cdr3_aa cdr3_nt
TRBJ1-2 TRBV28 . . CASSSTARTVYGYTF TGTGCCAGCAGTTCCACAGCACGGACAGTCTATGGCTACACCTTC
TRBJ1-2 TRBV18 . . CASSPRSDTNYGYTF TGTGCCAGCTCACCACGGTCAGATACTAACTATGGCTACACCTTC
TRBJ2-5 TRBV12-3/TRBV12-4 . . CASSLKETQYF TGTGCCAGCAGTTTGAAAGAGACCCAGTACTTC
TRBJ1-4 TRBV5-4 . . CASSGTGLGNEKLFF TGTGCCAGCAGCGGGACGGGACTCGGAAATGAAAAACTGTTTTTT
TRBJ1-2 TRBV15 . . CATSRTGVSKGGYTF TGTGCCACCAGCAGGACAGGCGTTAGCAAGGGCGGCTACACCTTC
TRBJ1-2 TRBV14 . TRBD1 CASSQAVGQATYTF TGTGCCAGCAGCCAAGCCGTGGGACAGGCCACCTACACCTTC
TRBJ2-7 TRBV3-1/TRBV3-2 few . CASSQGGLALGEQYF TGTGCCAGCAGCCAAGGGGGACTTGCGTTGGGAGAGCAGTACTTC
TRBJ1-6 TRBV4-1 . . CASSQESGESSPLHF TGCGCCAGCAGCCAAGAATCGGGGGAAAGTTCACCCCTCCACTTT
TRBJ1-1 TRBV4-1 . . CASSYDPGLKGLNTEAFF TGCGCCAGCAGCTACGACCCCGGACTCAAGGGTTTGAACACTGAAGCTTTCTTT
TRBJ1-5 TRBV19 few . CASSIRDQPQHF TGTGCCAGTAGTATCAGGGATCAGCCCCAGCATTTT
TRBJ1-2 TRBV10-1 . . CASQKSHYGYTF TGCGCCAGCCAAAAAAGCCATTATGGCTACACCTTC
TRBJ1-2 TRBV29-1 . . CSARRDNDYGYTF TGCAGCGCCCGCCGCGACAACGACTATGGCTACACCTTC
TRBJ1-1 TRBV5-5 . . CASSLAGISEAFF TGTGCCAGCAGCTTGGCAGGGATTTCTGAAGCTTTCTTT
TRBJ2-1 TRBV29-1 . . CSVDRRGTNEQFF TGCAGCGTTGACCGAAGGGGCACGAATGAGCAGTTCTTC
TRBJ1-2 TRBV7-9 . . CASSLGGTGYFESYGYTF TGTGCCAGCAGCTTAGGGGGAACAGGGTATTTTGAGAGCTATGGCTACACCTTC
TRBJ1-1 TRBV2 . . CASSERPGQNTEAFF TGTGCCAGCAGTGAACGGCCAGGGCAAAACACTGAAGCTTTCTTT
TRBJ1-6 TRBV7-2 . . CASSAQGNSPLHF TGTGCCAGCAGCGCACAGGGTAATTCACCCCTCCACTTT
TRBJ2-3 TRBV6-6 . . CASSYRSEAPQYF TGTGCCAGCAGTTACCGGTCTGAGGCCCCGCAGTATTTT
TRBJ1-6 TRBV7-6 once . CASSLEVGPLHF TGTGCCAGCAGCTTAGAGGTGGGGCCCCTCCACTTT
TRBJ2-2 TRBV19 . . CASIPQSNTGELFF TGTGCCAGTATCCCACAGTCGAACACCGGGGAGCTGTTTTTT
TRBJ2-5 TRBV5-1 . TRBD2 CASSPGLAGGLTETQYF TGCGCCAGCAGCCCCGGACTAGCGGGGGGGCTTACGGAGACCCAGTACTTC
TRBJ1-2 TRBV9 . TRBD1 CASSKDRANGYTF TGTGCCAGCAGTAAAGACAGGGCCAATGGCTACACCTTC
TRBJ2-3 TRBV6-5 . . CASSRLAGTQYF TGTGCCAGCAGTCGCCTCGCGGGTACGCAGTATTTT
TRBJ1-6 TRBV5-6 . TRBD1 CASSSGTANSPLHF TGTGCCAGCAGCTCCGGGACAGCCAATTCACCCCTCCACTTT
TRBJ1-1 TRBV6-5 . TRBD1 CASSTGQGATEAFF TGTGCCAGCAGTACGGGACAGGGGGCAACTGAAGCTTTCTTT
TRBJ2-3 TRBV11-2 . TRBD1 CASSLDRGQRNTQYF TGTGCCAGCAGCTTAGACAGGGGGCAGAGGAATACGCAGTATTTT
TRBJ2-5 TRBV7-7 . TRBD2 CASSRLLRTSGGPQETQYF TGTGCCAGCAGCCGGCTACTCCGGACTAGCGGGGGCCCACAAGAGACCCAGTACTTC
TRBJ1-2 TRBV6-5 . . CASRWTAEYGYTF TGTGCCAGCCGCTGGACAGCCGAATATGGCTACACCTTC
TRBJ1-6 TRBV12-5 . TRBD1 CASGLGTGGAGSYNSPLHF TGTGCTAGTGGTTTGGGGACAGGGGGCGCGGGCTCCTATAATTCACCCCTCCACTTT
TRBJ2-1 TRBV27 . TRBD2 CASTARTSGGGSYNEQFF TGTGCCAGCACAGCCCGGACTAGCGGGGGTGGCTCCTACAATGAGCAGTTCTTC
TRBJ2-1 TRBV2 . TRBD1 CASKGAGLYNEQFF TGTGCCAGCAAGGGGGCAGGGCTATACAATGAGCAGTTCTTC
TRBJ1-1 TRBV5-1 . . CASSFSGPEAFF TGCGCCAGCAGCTTCTCAGGGCCTGAAGCTTTCTTT
TRBJ1-1 TRBV7-9 . . CASSPPRSGNTEAFF TGTGCCAGCAGCCCCCCCAGAAGCGGGAACACTGAAGCTTTCTTT
TRBJ2-5 TRBV5-1 once . CASNLGGSTETQYF TGCGCCAGCAACCTAGGGGGGTCAACAGAGACCCAGTACTTC
TRBJ1-2 TRBV5-4 once . CASSLVGRVGGYTF TGTGCCAGCAGCTTGGTAGGCCGGGTGGGCGGCTACACCTTC
TRBJ2-7 TRBV9 . . CASSSAAGVSF TGTGCCAGCAGCTCAGCGGCAGGGGTTTCCTTC
TRBJ2-1 TRBV5-4 . TRBD2 CASSLLSGGDNEQFF TGTGCCAGCAGCTTGTTAAGCGGGGGGGACAATGAGCAGTTCTTC
TRBJ1-4 TRBV2 once TRBD1 CASSEVGQAREKLFF TGTGCCAGCAGTGAAGTGGGACAGGCTAGGGAAAAACTGTTTTTT
TRBJ2-5 TRBV7-9 . . CASSLAGRETQYF TGTGCCAGCAGCTTAGCGGGCCGAGAGACCCAGTACTTC
TRBJ2-2 TRBV2 . . CASSPSGTGELFF TGTGCCAGCAGCCCCTCCGGGACCGGGGAGCTGTTTTTT